This T cell receptor (beta chain) was recovered during a study of OX40 agonist ivuxolimab in advanced cancers. For this clone: The antigen remains unidentified.

Clones were read by immunoSEQ multiplex PCR, and TCRdb kept only the in-frame ones, dropping some. This table holds about 48,000 clones, roughly 77% found once. Study-level findings and limits: The antigen specificity of the peripheral T cells (those that were expanded) was not determined.

The sequence was obtained from an adult with an advanced solid tumor such as melanoma, head and neck, liver or kidney cancer. This material consisted of CD4+ or CD8+ T cells sorted from blood, taken in a trial of the OX40 agonist ivuxolimab.

The CDR3 loop reads CASRPRESGTDTQYF. The CDR3 DNA reads as TGTGCCAGTAGACCTCGGGAGTCTGGCACAGATACGCAGTATTTT. J is TRBJ2-3 and V is TRBV19, with D possibly TRBD2 on 6 matching bases. Germline CDR1 and CDR2: LNHDA and SQIVND (reference sequence). Trimming stripped 6 bases from V and 1 base from J, with 14 bases between. This CDR3 is built from 15 residues. The full variable domain, with the rest looked up from reference TRBV19 and TRBJ2-3, is DGGITQSPKYLFRKEGQNVTLSCEQNLNHDAMYWYRQDPGQGLRLIYYSQIVNDFQKGDIAEGYSVSREKKESFPLTVTSAQKNPTAFYLCASRPRESGTDTQYFGPGTRLTVL.